A selection of T cell receptor beta chains follows, all from one sample in a study of early T cells in non-severe SARS-CoV-2 infection. Using its own MiXCR run on the 5' RACE reads, TCRdb lists one record per CDR3 protein. Among 25,000 or so distinct CDR3 sequences listed, 5.5% were seen once. The sample taken for sequencing was whole blood. Receptors were obtained from an adult who was a healthcare worker with PCR-confirmed SARS-CoV-2 infection or an uninfected control (not recorded which). The CDR3 runs from the conserved cysteine through the conserved F or W. A D gene is named only where the DNA matches it firmly. Some rows mark clone size as missing; the rest say once, few, many or name a class of expanded clone.

>TRBV6-5|many|TRBJ2-3|-
TGTGCCAGCAGTCGGATAAGCAGGGGGGCCGATACGCAGTATTTT
CASSRISRGADTQYF
>TRBV20-1|many|TRBJ1-1|TRBD1
TGCAGTGCTAGAGTCGGCGCAGGGGGAGGCACTGAAGCTTTCTTT
CSARVGAGGGTEAFF
>TRBV6-1|many|TRBJ2-7|TRBD2
TGTGCCAGCATAGGTATGGCGGGGGACTACGAGCAGTACTTC
CASIGMAGDYEQYF
>TRBV7-6|few|TRBJ2-7|-
TGTGCCAGCAGCCCCGGGGTAGTCAGCTCCTACGAGCAGTACTTC
CASSPGVVSSYEQYF
>TRBV6-6|many|TRBJ1-5|-
TGTGCCAGCAGTCCCTACCGACAGGAGAACAATCAGCCCCAGCATTTT
CASSPYRQENNQPQHF
>TRBV7-2|many|TRBJ2-1|TRBD1
TGTGCCAGCAGCAAAGAGGGTGGGACAGGGGCACCCTACAATGAGCAGTTCTTC
CASSKEGGTGAPYNEQFF
>TRBV11-2|-|TRBJ1-1|-
TGTGCCAGCAGCTTAGAACGGGGCGTGAACACTGAAGCTTTCTTT
CASSLERGVNTEAFF
>TRBV7-2|many|TRBJ2-7|TRBD1
TGTGCCAGCAGCTCCGGGACAGGGGGCTTCTACGAGCAGTACTTC
CASSSGTGGFYEQYF
>TRBV7-6|-|TRBJ2-3|-
TGTGCCAGCAGCACCAGGACAGATACGCAGTATTTT
CASSTRTDTQYF
>TRBV3-2|many|TRBJ2-5|-
TGTGCCAGCAGCCATGGGACTGGAAAAGAGACCCAGTACTTC
CASSHGTGKETQYF
>TRBV5-5|many|TRBJ2-3|TRBD1
TGTGCCAGCAGCTTTGGGGACAGGGGCAAAGGGTTGGATACGCAGTATTTT
CASSFGDRGKGLDTQYF
>TRBV6-1|many|TRBJ2-7|-
TGTGCCAGCAGTGAAGCATGGGGGGCCGTCTACGAGCAGTACTTC
CASSEAWGAVYEQYF
>TRBV7-3|many|TRBJ2-1|-
TGTGCCAGCAGCTTAACTCAGGGGCCCTACAATGAGCAGTTCTTC
CASSLTQGPYNEQFF
>TRBV5-1|many|TRBJ2-1|-
TGCGCCAGCAGCTTGTACCGGTACGATGAGCAGTTCTTC
CASSLYRYDEQFF
>TRBV29-1|few|TRBJ1-2|-
TGCAGCGCAGGGGCGGACGGCTACACCTTC
CSAGADGYTF
>TRBV7-6|many|TRBJ2-3|TRBD1
TGTGCCAGCAGCCGGACAGGGGAAGTGGCGACTTTATCCTTTCGCGCGAATACGCAGTATTTT
CASSRTGEVATLSFRANTQYF
>TRBV12-3/TRBV12-4|-|TRBJ2-5|TRBD1
TGTGCCAGCAGCTCAACCGGGACAGGAATACAAGAGACCCAGTACTTC
CASSSTGTGIQETQYF
>TRBV6-5|medium-sized|TRBJ2-7|-
TGTGCCAGCGCTGAAGGGAGCGCCTACGAGCAGTACTTC
CASAEGSAYEQYF
>TRBV4-2|few|TRBJ1-1|-
TGTGCCAGCAGCCGCTCTGGCGGTGGGAACACTGAAGCTTTCTTT
CASSRSGGGNTEAFF
>TRBV15|-|TRBJ2-2|TRBD1
TGTGCCACCAGCCCTCGGACAGGGCCGGGCACCGGGGAGCTGTTTTTT
CATSPRTGPGTGELFF
>TRBV29-1|many|TRBJ2-7|-
TGCAGCGTCGCTAGGATCCGGGTCTTCAGCTACGAGCAGTACTTC
CSVARIRVFSYEQYF
>TRBV7-6|many|TRBJ2-7|-
TGTGCCAGCAGCTCGCCGGGAGCGGCTTACTCCTACGAGCAGTACTTC
CASSSPGAAYSYEQYF
>TRBV6-2/TRBV6-3|many|TRBJ2-5|-
TGTGCCAGCAGCACCATACTAGCTCGAGCGGAGACCCAGTACTTC
CASSTILARAETQYF
>TRBV7-2|few|TRBJ1-1|-
TGTGCCAGCAGCCTACGTGGAGGGAAGGGGACTGAAGCTTTCTTT
CASSLRGGKGTEAFF
>TRBV29-1|many|TRBJ1-1|-
TGCAGCGTGGGCGGTGTGAACACTGAAGCTTTCTTT
CSVGGVNTEAFF
>TRBV7-6|-|TRBJ2-1|-
TGTGCCAGCAGCAAGACTGGCGGGAATGAGCAGTTCTTC
CASSKTGGNEQFF
>TRBV7-9|many|TRBJ1-6|-
TGTGCCAGCAGCCTCCCGGGTTCACCCCTCCACTTT
CASSLPGSPLHF
>TRBV27|many|TRBJ2-3|TRBD2
TGTGCCAGCACCCCTAGCGGGGCAACAGATACGCAGTATTTT
CASTPSGATDTQYF